The source of this TCR beta chain is a study of Ad26.COV2.S vaccination and SARS-CoV-2 variants. In this sample, this clone turned up once. What it binds is not known. Treatment meaning: roughly 18 received Ad26.COV2.S at low or high dose, single or two shots; several received placebo; per-sample allocation not given. Collection of samples fell on day 63 after the first vaccine or placebo injection. It was an adult aged 18-55 years in Boston who was the donor. This vaccine is an Ad26 vector that expresses the Wuhan-strain SARS-CoV-2 spike. TCRdb's copy holds only in-frame clones and misses some; the assay was immunoSEQ multiplex PCR. The table shows about 320,000 clones, with roughly 90% occurring only once. Study-wide findings and caveats: Those who received vaccine or placebo ended up with similar non-spike TCR breadth.

This TCR derives from a person aged 18 to 65 who received the Ad26.COV2.S COVID-19 vaccine or a placebo. The sequenced sample was peripheral blood, obtained in a trial of Ad26.COV2.S vaccine versus placebo.

Written as DNA, the CDR3 is TGTGCCAGCAGCTTGGAGGGACTAGCGGGAGGTAGTGAGCAGTTCTTC. Amino acid sequence: CASSLEGLAGGSEQFF. The V and J genes are TRBV5-4 and TRBJ2-1, with 15 bases identical to TRBD2. The junction had 4 bases not matched to a gene; V was cut back by 0 bases and J by 9 bases. The germline V gene encodes CDR1 SGHNT and CDR2 YYREEE (reference sequence). This CDR3 spans 16 amino acids.